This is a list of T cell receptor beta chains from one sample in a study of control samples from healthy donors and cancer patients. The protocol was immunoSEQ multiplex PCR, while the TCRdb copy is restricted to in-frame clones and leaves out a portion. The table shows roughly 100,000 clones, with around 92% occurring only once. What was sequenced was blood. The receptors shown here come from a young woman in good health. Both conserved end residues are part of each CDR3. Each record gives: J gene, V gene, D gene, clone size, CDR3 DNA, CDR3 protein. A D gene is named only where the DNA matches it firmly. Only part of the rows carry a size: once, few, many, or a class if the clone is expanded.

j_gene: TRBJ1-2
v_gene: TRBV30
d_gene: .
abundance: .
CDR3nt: TGTGCCTGGGGTCTCTCAACCGGGACAACAACATATGGCTACACCTTC
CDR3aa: CAWGLSTGTTTYGYTF

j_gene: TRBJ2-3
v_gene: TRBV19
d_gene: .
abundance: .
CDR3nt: TGTGCCAGTAGTTCTCGTTCGGGAGCAGATACGCAGTATTTT
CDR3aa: CASSSRSGADTQYF

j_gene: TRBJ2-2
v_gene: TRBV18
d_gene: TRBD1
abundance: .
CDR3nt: TGTGCCAGCTCACTAGCCGGGACAGGCAACACCGGGGAGCTGTTTTTT
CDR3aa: CASSLAGTGNTGELFF

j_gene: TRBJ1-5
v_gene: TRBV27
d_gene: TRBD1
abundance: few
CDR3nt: TGTGCCAGCAGTTTAGTACAGGGGGCTGTTCAGCCCCAGCATTTT
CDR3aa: CASSLVQGAVQPQHF

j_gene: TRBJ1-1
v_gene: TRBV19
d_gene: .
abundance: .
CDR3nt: TGTGCCAGTAGTATGAGTCACGGTACTGAAGCTTTCTTT
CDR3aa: CASSMSHGTEAFF

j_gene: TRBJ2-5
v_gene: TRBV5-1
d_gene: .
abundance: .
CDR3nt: TGCGCCAGCAGCTCCCAGGGGATTATGGAAGAGACCCAGTACTTC
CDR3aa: CASSSQGIMEETQYF

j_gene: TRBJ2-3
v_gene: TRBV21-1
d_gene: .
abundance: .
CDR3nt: TGTGCCAGCAGCAATAAGTCGACTGGGGAAGATACGCAGTATTTT
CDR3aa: CASSNKSTGEDTQYF

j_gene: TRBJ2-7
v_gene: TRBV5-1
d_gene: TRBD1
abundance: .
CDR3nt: TGCGCCAGCATTTCCGGGACAGGGCCCTACGAGCAGTACTTC
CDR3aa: CASISGTGPYEQYF

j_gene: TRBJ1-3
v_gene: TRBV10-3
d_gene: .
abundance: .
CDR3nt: TGTGCCATCAGGGCCGACTTCTCCTCTGGAAACACCATATATTTT
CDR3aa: CAIRADFSSGNTIYF

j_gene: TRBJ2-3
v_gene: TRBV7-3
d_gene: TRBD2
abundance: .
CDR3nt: TGTGCCAGCAGCCTTAGCGGGAGCGGAGATACGCAGTATTTT
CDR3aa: CASSLSGSGDTQYF

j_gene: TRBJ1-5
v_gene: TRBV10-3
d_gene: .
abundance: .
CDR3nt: TGTGCCATCAGCGAGAAGGGCAATCAGCCCCAGCATTTT
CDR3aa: CAISEKGNQPQHF

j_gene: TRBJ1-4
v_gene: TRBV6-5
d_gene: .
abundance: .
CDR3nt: TGTGCCAGCAGCGACGGGGGGCTCACTAATGAAAAACTGTTTTTT
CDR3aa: CASSDGGLTNEKLFF

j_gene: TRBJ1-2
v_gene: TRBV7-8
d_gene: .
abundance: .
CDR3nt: TGTGCCAGCAGCCCCGGGACGGTGAACTATGGCTACACCTTC
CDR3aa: CASSPGTVNYGYTF

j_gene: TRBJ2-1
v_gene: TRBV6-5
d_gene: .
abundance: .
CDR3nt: TGTGCCAGCAGTTACTCGAACAGGAACTACAATGAGCAGTTCTTC
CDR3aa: CASSYSNRNYNEQFF

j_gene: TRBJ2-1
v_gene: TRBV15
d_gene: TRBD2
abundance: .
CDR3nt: TGTGCCACCAGCAGGCCTGGACTAGCCCACTACAATGAGCAGTTCTTC
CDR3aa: CATSRPGLAHYNEQFF

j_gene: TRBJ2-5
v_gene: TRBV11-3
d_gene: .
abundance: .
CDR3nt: TGTGCCAGCAGCTTAGTAATGGAGACCCAGTACTTC
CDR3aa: CASSLVMETQYF

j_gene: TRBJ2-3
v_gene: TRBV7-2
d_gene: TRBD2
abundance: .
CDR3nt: TGTGCCAGCAGCCCCCCGGCGGGAGGCTTTTTTAGCACAGATACGCAGTATTTT
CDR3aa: CASSPPAGGFFSTDTQYF

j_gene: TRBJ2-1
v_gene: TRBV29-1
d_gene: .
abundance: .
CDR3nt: TGCAGCGTTGAATTTGTTAGCTCCTACAATGAGCAGTTCTTC
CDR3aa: CSVEFVSSYNEQFF

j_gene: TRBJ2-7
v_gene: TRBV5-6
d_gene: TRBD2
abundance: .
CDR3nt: TGTGCCAGCAGCTTGGCGGGACTAGCGGTCTACGAGCAGTACTTC
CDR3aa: CASSLAGLAVYEQYF

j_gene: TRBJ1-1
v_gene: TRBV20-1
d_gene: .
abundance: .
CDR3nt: TGCAGTGCTAGGTGGGACACTGAAGCTTTCTTT
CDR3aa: CSARWDTEAFF

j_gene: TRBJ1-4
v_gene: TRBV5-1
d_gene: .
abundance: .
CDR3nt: TGCGCCAGCAGCCTTCCACAGGCAACTAATGAAAAACTGTTTTTT
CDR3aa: CASSLPQATNEKLFF

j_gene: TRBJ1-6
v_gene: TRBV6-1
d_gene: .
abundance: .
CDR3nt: TGTGCCAGCAGTGAAGAAGAAGGAGGAAATTCACCCCTCCACTTT
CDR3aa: CASSEEEGGNSPLHF

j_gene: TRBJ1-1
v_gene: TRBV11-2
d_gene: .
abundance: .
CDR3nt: TGTGCCAGCAGCTCCCTAGACTTGGTGATGAACACTGAAGCTTTCTTT
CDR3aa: CASSSLDLVMNTEAFF

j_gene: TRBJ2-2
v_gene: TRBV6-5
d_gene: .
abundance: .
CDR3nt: TGTGCCAGCAGCGCGAACACCGGGGAGCTGTTTTTT
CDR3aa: CASSANTGELFF

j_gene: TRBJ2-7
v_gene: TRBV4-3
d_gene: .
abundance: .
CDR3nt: TGCGCCAGCAGCCAAGATCATCGGGTTGGGGAGCAGTACTTC
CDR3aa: CASSQDHRVGEQYF

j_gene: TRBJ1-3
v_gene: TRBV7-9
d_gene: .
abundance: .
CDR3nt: TGTGCCAGCAGCTCCGGACGGGGGAGCTCTGGAAACACCATATATTTT
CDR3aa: CASSSGRGSSGNTIYF

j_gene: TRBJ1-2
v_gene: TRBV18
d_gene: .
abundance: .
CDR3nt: TGTGCCAGCTCACCACAGGGTGCTAACTATGGCTACACCTTC
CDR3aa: CASSPQGANYGYTF

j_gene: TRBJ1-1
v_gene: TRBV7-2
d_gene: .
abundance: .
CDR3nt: TGTGCCAGCAGCTTTATGAACACTGAAGCTTTCTTT
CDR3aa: CASSFMNTEAFF

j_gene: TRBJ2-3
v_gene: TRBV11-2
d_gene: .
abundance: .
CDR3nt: TGTGCCAGCAGCTTAAACATAGCAACAGATACGCAGTATTTT
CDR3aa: CASSLNIATDTQYF

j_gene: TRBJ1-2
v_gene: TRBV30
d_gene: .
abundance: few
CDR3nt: TGTGCCTGGAGTGTTCGCCTCAGCGAGAACTATGGCTACACCTTC
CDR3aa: CAWSVRLSENYGYTF

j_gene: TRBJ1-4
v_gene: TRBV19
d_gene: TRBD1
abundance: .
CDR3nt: TGTGCCAGTAGTGCCCGAACAGGGGGAACCGAAAAACTGTTTTTT
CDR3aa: CASSARTGGTEKLFF

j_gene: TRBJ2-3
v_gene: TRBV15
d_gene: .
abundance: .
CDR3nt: TGTGCCACCAGCAGAAAGGGGGACTCCTCGGATACGCAGTATTTT
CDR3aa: CATSRKGDSSDTQYF

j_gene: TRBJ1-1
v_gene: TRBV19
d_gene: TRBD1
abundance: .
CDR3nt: TGTGCCAGTAGTTGGACAGGGGGAGAAGCTTTCTTT
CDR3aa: CASSWTGGEAFF